These 20 T cell receptor beta chains were sequenced from one sample in a study of blood T cell repertoires in COVID-19. Here immunoSEQ multiplex PCR was the method, and the copy in TCRdb shows in-frame clones only, minus some. In the table there are some 170,000 clones, roughly 87% of which are singletons. The sequencing input was peripheral blood. These receptors all come from a woman in her forties or fifties with acute or convalescent COVID-19.

The chain employs TRBV29-1 and TRBJ2-5; TRBD1 matches 10 bases. The V gene end was trimmed by 4 bases and the J gene end by 7 bases; junction bases not matched to a gene: 9. The V gene's germline CDR1 is SQVTM and CDR2 ANQGSEA. The CDR3 loop spans 14 amino acids. The CDR3 sequence is CSVVWGQGLGTQYF. DNA for the CDR3: TGCAGCGTTGTATGGGGACAGGGGCTCGGGACCCAGTACTTC.

The CDR3 DNA sequence: TGTGCCACCAGTGATCTTACAGGGGGCCGCGGAACAGATACGCAGTATTTT. Protein product: CATSDLTGGRGTDTQYF. This rearrangement joins TRBV24-1 to TRBJ2-3; TRBD1 matches at 9 bases. V lost 3 bases, J lost 3 bases, and 9 bases stayed unmatched. The CDR3 totals 17 residues. Germline lookup yields CDR1 KGHDR and CDR2 SFDVKD.

As concerns this clone: The same CDR3 also results from other DNA sequences found in this sample. The chain uses TRBV29-1 and TRBJ2-2; TRBD2 might be the D (6 bases). The length of the CDR3 is 13 residues. The V end lost 3 bases, the J end lost 2 bases, and 7 bases lay between the germline ends. The germline CDR1 and CDR2 sequences are SQVTM and ANQGSEA. CDR3 residues: CSVEGLNTGELFF. The CDR3 DNA reads TGCAGCGTTGAGGGACTCAACACCGGGGAGCTGTTTTTT.

The V call is TRBV2, the J call TRBJ1-2; D perhaps matches TRBD1 (5 bases). With 0 bases removed from V and 6 bases from J, the gap between germline ends came to 17 bases. Germline values: CDR1 SNHLY, CDR2 FYNNEI. The CDR3 extends over 16 amino acids. This CDR3 reads CASSEAGGLAGDGYTF. For the CDR3, the DNA is TGTGCCAGCAGTGAAGCCGGGGGATTGGCCGGGGATGGCTACACCTTC.

The chain couples TRBV12-3 or TRBV12-4 to TRBJ2-1, with D maybe TRBD1 (5 bases). V dropped 5 bases and J dropped 7 bases, with 9 bases sitting between them. The CDR3 runs to 12 residues. The CDR3 is CASSPDRNEQFF. The CDR3 DNA reads TGTGCCAGCAGTCCTGACAGAAATGAGCAGTTCTTC.

This chain connects TRBV6-5 to TRBJ2-7, with 12 bases identical to TRBD2. Germline V gives CDR1 MNHEY, CDR2 SVGAGI. Losses at the gene ends were 6 bases for V and 9 bases for J; bases not matched to a gene: 6. The CDR3 has 13 amino acids. In nucleotides, the CDR3 is TGTGCCAGCAGCCTCGGACTAGCGGGAAGGCAGTACTTC. This codes for CASSLGLAGRQYF.

This chain connects TRBV12-3 or TRBV12-4 to TRBJ2-1, with 13 bases that match TRBD2. The J segment lost 8 bases and the V segment lost 7 bases, leaving 2 bases of the junction unmatched. This CDR3 region has 13 residues. The CDR3: CASTTSGRDEQFF. The CDR3 DNA is TGTGCCAGCACTACTAGCGGGAGGGATGAGCAGTTCTTC.

This chain connects TRBV6-5 to TRBJ1-4; 7 positions agree with TRBD1. Losses at the gene ends were 6 bases for V and 4 bases for J; bases not matched to a gene: 5. This CDR3 is 14 amino acids long. Germline values: CDR1 MNHEY, CDR2 SVGAGI. The CDR3 reads CASRKDRINEKLFF. CDR3 sequence (DNA): TGTGCCAGCAGGAAGGACAGGATTAATGAAAAACTGTTTTTT.

The rearrangement uses TRBV27 and TRBJ1-2; D is unclear. The germline V and J ends were trimmed by 6 bases and 5 bases, with 19 bases remaining between them. In germline, CDR1 is MNHEY, CDR2 SMNVEV (reference sequence). CDR3 length: 15 residues. CDR3 DNA: TGTGCCAGCAGCCCATCGAAAGGGCCGGGATATGGCTACACCTTC. Amino acid sequence: CASSPSKGPGYGYTF.

This clone was seen only a few times. The chain carries TRBV2 and TRBJ1-1; 10 bases are shared with TRBD1. Germline V gene sequence: CDR1 SNHLY, CDR2 FYNNEI. This CDR3 has 12 residues. Trimming took 6 bases from V and 10 from J; bases not matched to a gene: 5. The CDR3 region has the DNA TGTGCCAGCAGAGGGACAGGGGCCGGAGCTTTCTTT. Translated, it gives CASRGTGAGAFF.

This chain connects TRBV11-3 to TRBJ2-7, with 10 bases lining up with TRBD2. Germline CDR1 is SGHNT and CDR2 is YENEEA. The CDR3 length is 17 residues. V was clipped by 0 bases and J by 4 bases; unmatched bases: 9. The chain's CDR3 is CASSLDGPSGGWYEQYF. The CDR3 DNA sequence: TGTGCCAGCAGCTTAGATGGACCTAGCGGGGGTTGGTACGAGCAGTACTTC.

This clone was recorded a few times. The CDR3 nucleotides read TGTGCCAGAACGTTGAGTTACGAGCAGTACTTC. Its protein product is CARTLSYEQYF. V usage is TRBV11-3 and J usage is TRBJ2-7; unclear D gene. Looked up from germline, CDR1 is SGHNT and CDR2 is YENEEA. The ends were cut back, 9 bases at V and 4 bases at J, with 10 bases in the middle. The CDR3 spans 11 residues.

The rearrangement uses TRBV5-1 and TRBJ1-6; 11 bases are shared with TRBD1. From germline, CDR1 is SGHRS and CDR2 YFSETQ. CDR3 size: 16 residues. With 5 bases clipped from V and 6 bases from J, the junction kept 7 bases outside the gene matches. The CDR3 region has the DNA TGCGCCAGCAGAGAAGGACAGGGGGCTTTTAATTCACCCCTCCACTTT. Residues: CASREGQGAFNSPLHF.

This chain uses TRBV5-1 with TRBJ2-7; 9 bases are a match to TRBD1. Germline CDR1 and CDR2: SGHRS and YFSETQ. V lost 5 bases, J lost 6 bases, and 12 bases stayed unmatched. The CDR3 contains 15 residues. In DNA form, the CDR3 reads TGCGCCAGCAGTCCGAATGGACAGGGGATGGGCGAGCAGTACTTC. Protein product: CASSPNGQGMGEQYF.

V gene TRBV9 combines with J gene TRBJ1-1; D is undetermined. The CDR3 totals 15 residues. The V and J ends lost 5 bases and 0 bases respectively, with 14 bases between them. CDR1 is SGDLS, CDR2 YYNGEE, per germline. Here the CDR3 reads CASSQHGELNTEAFF. The CDR3, as DNA: TGTGCCAGCAGTCAGCACGGGGAATTGAACACTGAAGCTTTCTTT.

The chain joins TRBV28 to TRBJ1-2; 7 nucleotides align to TRBD1. The CDR3 is made up of 13 amino acids. V gave up 6 bases and J gave up 8 bases; unmatched junction bases: 9. Germline V lookup: CDR1 MDHEN, CDR2 SYDVKM. CDR3 protein: CASRPRGPGGYTF. In DNA form, the CDR3 reads TGTGCCAGCAGGCCGAGGGGGCCCGGGGGCTACACCTTC.

The chain combines TRBV7-9 with TRBJ1-2; possible D gene TRBD1, 5 bases. CDR1 and CDR2 from the germline V gene are SEHNR and FQNEAQ (reference sequence). The CDR3 is made up of 15 amino acids. Trimming pared 4 bases from V and 6 bases from J, leaving 18 bases between. The CDR3 loop is CASSSREMGPNGYTF. The CDR3 DNA reads as TGTGCCAGCAGCTCCAGGGAAATGGGCCCAAATGGCTACACCTTC.

V and J are TRBV6-5 and TRBJ2-1; 7 bases map to TRBD2. This CDR3 region has 15 residues. CDR1 and CDR2 from the germline V gene are MNHEY and SVGAGI. Losses at the gene ends were 4 bases for V and 0 bases for J; bases not matched to a gene: 3. CDR3 nucleotide sequence: TGTGCCAGCAGTTCCGGGAGGACCTCCTACAATGAGCAGTTCTTC. Translation gives CASSSGRTSYNEQFF.

This clone was counted once. The rearrangement links TRBV13 to TRBJ2-5, with 10 bases that match TRBD2. Germline V gene data show CDR1 as PRHDT and CDR2 as FYEKMQ (reference sequence). This CDR3 has 15 amino acids. V gave up 2 bases and J gave up 5 bases; unmatched junction bases: 5. CDR3 nucleotide sequence: TGTGCCAGCAGCTTATTACTAGCGGGGAGGGAGACCCAGTACTTC. This codes for CASSLLLAGRETQYF.

The chain recombines TRBV24-1 with TRBJ2-7; D possibly corresponds to TRBD1 (5 bases). This CDR3 contains 15 residues. The germline V and J ends were trimmed by 2 bases and 2 bases, with 12 bases remaining between them. Germline V gene data show CDR1 as KGHDR and CDR2 as SFDVKD. This CDR3 is CATSDSAQVTYEQYF. The CDR3, as DNA: TGTGCCACCAGTGATTCCGCACAGGTGACCTACGAGCAGTACTTC.